Below, 24 T cell receptor beta chains from the same sample are listed, as sequenced in a study of blood T cell repertoires in COVID-19. Method: immunoSEQ multiplex PCR; TCRdb's copy keeps in-frame clones and lacks some. The data contain fewer than 200,000 clones, roughly 79% of them singletons. The specimen was peripheral blood. The receptors were gathered from a woman aged 80 or over with COVID-19, enrolled during active disease.

This clone was detected a few times. V and J are TRBV5-1 and TRBJ2-1; unclear D gene. This CDR3 comprises 14 residues. V dropped 2 bases and J dropped 4 bases, with 10 bases sitting between them. In germline, CDR1 is SGHRS, CDR2 YFSETQ. CDR3 DNA sequence: TGCGCCAGCAGCTTCCGGGTTGGGTACAATGAGCAGTTCTTC. This encodes CASSFRVGYNEQFF.

The rearrangement joins TRBV9 to TRBJ2-7; 8 bases map to TRBD2. Germline CDR1 SGDLS, CDR2 YYNGEE. This CDR3 spans 15 amino acids. The J segment lost 0 bases and the V segment lost 0 bases, leaving 2 bases of the junction unmatched. The CDR3 nucleotides are TGTGCCAGCAGCGTAGGCGGGGGGACCTCCTACGAGCAGTACTTC. Its protein is CASSVGGGTSYEQYF. Supplemented by reference TRBV9 and TRBJ2-7, the full variable domain reads DSGVTQTPKHLITATGQRVTLRCSPRSGDLSVYWYQQSLDQGLQFLIQYYNGEERAKGNILERFSAQQFPDLHSELNLSSLELGDSALYFCASSVGGGTSYEQYFGPGTRLTVT.

The rearrangement links TRBV5-1 to TRBJ2-5; 8 bases match TRBD1. The V gene end was trimmed by 5 bases and the J gene end by 4 bases; junction bases not matched to a gene: 4. CDR3 length: 13 residues. Germline loops: CDR1 SGHRS, CDR2 YFSETQ. This CDR3 is CASSGQGGETQYF. The CDR3 region has the DNA TGCGCCAGCAGTGGACAGGGAGGAGAGACCCAGTACTTC.

The chain uses TRBV11-3 and TRBJ2-7, with 8 bases lining up with TRBD1. The CDR3 is made up of 14 amino acids. Germline V lookup: CDR1 SGHNT, CDR2 YENEEA. V was clipped by 8 bases and J by 5 bases; unmatched bases: 11. The CDR3 sequence is CASGKWSGGHEQYF. In nucleotides, the CDR3 is TGTGCCAGCGGTAAGTGGTCAGGGGGCCACGAGCAGTACTTC.

The rearrangement links TRBV29-1 to TRBJ2-1; 9 bases are shared with TRBD1. From germline, CDR1 is SQVTM and CDR2 ANQGSEA. After removal of 4 bases from V and 3 bases from J, the junction contained 7 bases not matched to a gene. CDR3 length: 15 residues. The CDR3 nucleotides read TGCAGCGTTGTAACGGACAGGGGATACTACAATGAGCAGTTCTTC. Amino acid sequence: CSVVTDRGYYNEQFF.

The chain uses TRBV27 and TRBJ1-2; the D is unclear. Germline V lookup: CDR1 MNHEY, CDR2 SMNVEV (reference sequence). This CDR3 is built from 13 residues. Trimming shortened V by 6 bases and J by 5 bases, and 13 bases separated the two germline ends. Here the CDR3 reads CASSLGRFYGYTF. CDR3 bases: TGTGCCAGCAGCCTTGGGAGGTTTTATGGCTACACCTTC.

The chain joins TRBV7-3 to TRBJ1-1, with D tentatively TRBD1 (5 bases). The CDR3 contains 13 residues. In germline, CDR1 is SGHTA, CDR2 FQGTGA. Deletions cut 5 bases from V and 1 base from J, with 8 bases between. The chain's CDR3 is CASSRDSNTEAFF. In nucleotides, the CDR3 is TGTGCCAGCAGCCGGGACTCGAACACTGAAGCTTTCTTT.

The chain is built from TRBV5-1 and TRBJ2-7; D is possibly TRBD2 (7 bases). This CDR3 contains 15 residues. Germline loops: CDR1 SGHRS, CDR2 YFSETQ. V was clipped by 0 bases and J by 1 base, with 11 bases between them. CDR3 DNA sequence: TGCGCCAGCAGCTTGGGTGGGGGGGCTTCCTACGAGCAGTACTTC. Translation gives CASSLGGGASYEQYF.

The chain is built from TRBV20-1 and TRBJ2-1; tentatively, D is TRBD2 (6 bases). Germline V gene sequence: CDR1 DFQATT, CDR2 SNEGSKA (reference sequence). V was cut by 3 bases and J by 8 bases, with 8 bases left in between. The CDR3 totals 11 residues. Here the CDR3 reads CSARGRYEQFF. The CDR3 DNA sequence: TGCAGTGCTAGGGGGAGGTATGAGCAGTTCTTC.

The rearrangement uses TRBV7-9 and TRBJ2-1; perhaps TRBD2 as D (6 bases). CDR1 SEHNR and CDR2 FQNEAQ come from the germline V gene (reference sequence). V dropped 2 bases and J dropped 2 bases, with 13 bases sitting between them. The CDR3 is 16 amino acids. Written as DNA, the CDR3 is TGTGCCAGCAGCTTACGGGAGAGTTTACCCTACAATGAGCAGTTCTTC. Translated, it gives CASSLRESLPYNEQFF.

The V and J genes are TRBV7-8 and TRBJ1-5; a weak D match, TRBD1 (5 bases). Per germline, CDR1 SGHVS and CDR2 FQNEAQ. V lost 5 bases, J lost 9 bases, and 8 bases lay in between. This CDR3 contains 11 residues. The CDR3 nucleotides read TGTGCCAGCAGCCGGGGGGGGCCCCAGCATTTT. Its translation is CASSRGGPQHF.

This rearrangement joins TRBV15 to TRBJ1-5; D remains ambiguous. V was clipped by 8 bases and J by 0 bases, with 14 bases between them. This CDR3 is 15 amino acids long. Germline assignment: CDR1 LNHNV and CDR2 YYDKDF (reference sequence). CDR3 residues: CATSHQVYSNQPQHF. The CDR3 DNA sequence: TGTGCCACCTCACACCAGGTTTATAGCAATCAGCCCCAGCATTTT.

This rearrangement joins TRBV5-6 to TRBJ2-3, with 7 nucleotides matching TRBD1. The CDR3 runs 16 residues. CDR1 and CDR2 (germline): SGHDT, YYEEEE. V was clipped by 5 bases and J by 2 bases; unmatched bases: 11. CDR3 sequence reads: CASRRQGIWVTDTQYF. The CDR3 coding sequence is TGTGCCAGCAGGAGACAGGGTATTTGGGTCACAGATACGCAGTATTTT.

The V and J genes are TRBV10-3 and TRBJ2-7; 7 nucleotides match TRBD1. Germline CDR1 reads ENHRY; CDR2 reads SYGVKD. Unmatched junction bases numbered 9, after V lost 10 bases and J lost 6 bases. The CDR3 length is 12 residues. In DNA, the CDR3 is TGTGCCACGACACAGGGGTTGGGCGAGCAGTACTTC. As protein: CATTQGLGEQYF.

The DNA for the CDR3 is TGTGCCAGCGGAGCCGGGACAGGCTACAATGAGCAGTTCTTC. Its translation: CASGAGTGYNEQFF. The genes are TRBV28 and TRBJ2-1; 8 bases are shared with TRBD1. This CDR3 region has 14 residues. After removal of 8 bases from V and 3 bases from J, the junction contained 6 bases not matched to a gene. Per the germline V gene, CDR1 is MDHEN and CDR2 is SYDVKM.

This clone was counted only a few times. The chain recombines TRBV2 with TRBJ2-3, with 12 bases matching TRBD1. The CDR3 is 15 residues long. Looked up from germline, CDR1 is SNHLY and CDR2 is FYNNEI. Germline trimming cut 6 bases from V and 3 bases from J; bases unmatched to any gene: 4. The chain's CDR3 is CASSGDRGLTDTQYF. The CDR3 DNA reads as TGTGCCAGCAGCGGGGACAGGGGGCTTACAGATACGCAGTATTTT.

Here the CDR3 reads CASSPQGAGELFF. CDR3 sequence (DNA): TGTGCCAGCAGCCCACAGGGGGCCGGGGAGCTGTTTTTT. The genes are TRBV5-5 and TRBJ2-2, with 8 nucleotides matching TRBD1. J lost 6 bases, V lost 4 bases, and 2 bases had no gene match. This CDR3 is 13 amino acids long. Germline CDR1 SGHKS, CDR2 YYEKEE (reference sequence).

There are a few counts of this clone. At the DNA level, this CDR3 is encoded by other sequences in the same sample as well. The J gene is TRBJ1-2, the V gene TRBV2; 7 positions agree with TRBD1. This CDR3 has 13 residues. V dropped 5 bases and J dropped 2; count of bases not matched to a gene: 2. Germline CDR1 SNHLY, CDR2 FYNNEI. CDR3 sequence: CASSQQGNYGYTF. The CDR3 bases are TGTGCCAGCAGTCAACAGGGGAACTATGGCTACACCTTC.

The CDR3 loop is CASSLQVSNEKLFF. CDR3 sequence (DNA): TGTGCCAGCAGCTTACAGGTTTCTAATGAAAAACTGTTTTTT. The chain links TRBV7-2 to TRBJ1-4; no clear D. The CDR3 is 14 amino acids. Germline values: CDR1 SGHTA, CDR2 FQGNSA. With 2 bases removed from V and 3 bases from J, the gap between germline ends came to 7 bases.

The chain recombines TRBV15 with TRBJ2-7; 12 nucleotides agree with TRBD1. Losses at the gene ends were 0 bases for V and 4 bases for J; bases not matched to a gene: 10. Germline CDR1 and CDR2: LNHNV and YYDKDF (reference sequence). The CDR3 is 18 amino acids. CDR3 DNA: TGTGCCACCAGCAGAGATCAATTAGGGACAGGGGGCGTGTACGAGCAGTACTTC. Protein: CATSRDQLGTGGVYEQYF.

Here the CDR3 DNA reads TGTGCCAGCCATAGGACAGGGGAAGTCGGGGCCTACGAGCAGTACTTC. Encoded protein: CASHRTGEVGAYEQYF. The chain employs TRBV27 and TRBJ2-7, with 9 bases that match TRBD1. The V gene end was trimmed by 8 bases and the J gene end by 2 bases; junction bases not matched to a gene: 13. Germline values: CDR1 MNHEY, CDR2 SMNVEV (reference sequence). This CDR3 is 16 amino acids long.

The chain joins TRBV5-4 to TRBJ1-1; D unclear. The CDR3 extends over 13 amino acids. In germline, CDR1 is SGHNT, CDR2 YYREEE (reference sequence). The germline V and J ends were trimmed by 0 bases and 6 bases, with 9 bases remaining between them. In DNA, the CDR3 is TGTGCCAGCAGCTTGGGTGGCAGTCCTGAAGCTTTCTTT. It codes for CASSLGGSPEAFF.

The rearrangement links TRBV27 to TRBJ2-7; a weak D match, TRBD1 (6 bases). Trimming stripped 5 bases from V and 4 bases from J, with 18 bases between. The CDR3 is 15 residues long. Germline V gene sequence: CDR1 MNHEY, CDR2 SMNVEV (reference sequence). DNA for the CDR3: TGTGCCAGCAGTCTGACACAGGGCGTAGGTTACGAGCAGTACTTC. It yields the protein CASSLTQGVGYEQYF.

This clone has only one observation. V and J are TRBV15 and TRBJ1-2; 7 positions agree with TRBD1. CDR1 LNHNV and CDR2 YYDKDF come from the germline V gene (reference sequence). The CDR3 has 14 amino acids. V lost 2 bases and J lost 5; bases outside the gene matches: 5. The CDR3 sequence: CATSRIQGEYGYTF. CDR3 coding DNA: TGTGCCACCAGCAGAATCCAGGGGGAATATGGCTACACCTTC.